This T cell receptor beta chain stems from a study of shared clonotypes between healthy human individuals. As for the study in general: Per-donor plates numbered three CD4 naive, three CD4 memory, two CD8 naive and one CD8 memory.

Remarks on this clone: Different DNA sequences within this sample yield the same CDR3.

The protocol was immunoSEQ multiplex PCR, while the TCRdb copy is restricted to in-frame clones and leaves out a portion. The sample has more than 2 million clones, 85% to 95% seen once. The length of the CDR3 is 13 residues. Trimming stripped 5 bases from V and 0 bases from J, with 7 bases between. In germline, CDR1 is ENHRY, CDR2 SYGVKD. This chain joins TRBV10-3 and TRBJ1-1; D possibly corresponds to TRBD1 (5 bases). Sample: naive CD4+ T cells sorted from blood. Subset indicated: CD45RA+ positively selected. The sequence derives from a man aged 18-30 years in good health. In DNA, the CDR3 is TGTGCCATCAGTCAAGGGGTGAACACTGAAGCTTTCTTT. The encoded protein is CAISQGVNTEAFF.